This T cell receptor beta chain is from a study of shared T cell receptors in the human thymus. The method was immunoSEQ multiplex PCR; TCRdb's version includes in-frame clones alone and lacks a portion of them. The sample includes hundreds of thousands of clones, about four fifths of them seen just once. The CDR3 has 18 amino acids. V lost 0 bases to trimming and J lost 7 bases; unmatched junction nucleotides: 17. Per the germline V gene, CDR1 is SGDLS and CDR2 is YYNGEE. These records were also assigned to another study, of human thymus T cells. As that report states: In thymic and blood repertoires alike, V and J usage looked biased. What related research reported was that thymic repertoires overlapped highly among unrelated individuals.

The rearrangement links TRBV9 to TRBJ2-7; 9 nucleotides align to TRBD2. The sample consisted of thymocytes. This clonotype was sampled from a boy in the first two years of life with a congenital heart defect. CDR3 loop: CASSVAQGASGIPQEQYF. The CDR3 DNA reads TGTGCCAGCAGCGTAGCCCAGGGCGCTAGCGGGATCCCCCAAGAGCAGTACTTC.